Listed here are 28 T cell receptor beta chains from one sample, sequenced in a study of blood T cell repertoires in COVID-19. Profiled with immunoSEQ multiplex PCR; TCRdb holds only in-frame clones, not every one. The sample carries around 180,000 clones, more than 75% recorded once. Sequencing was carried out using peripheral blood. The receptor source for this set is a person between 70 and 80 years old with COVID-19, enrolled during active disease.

Written as DNA, the CDR3 is TGTGCCAGCAGAAGGGGCGGGAAGCTTAGCAATCAGCCCCAGCATTTT. Protein sequence: CASRRGGKLSNQPQHF. The chain combines TRBV27 with TRBJ1-5; possible D gene TRBD1, 5 bases. V was shortened by 6 bases and J by 0 bases, with 15 bases between the two germline ends. Germline-derived CDR1 and CDR2 are MNHEY and SMNVEV (reference sequence). This CDR3 has 16 residues.

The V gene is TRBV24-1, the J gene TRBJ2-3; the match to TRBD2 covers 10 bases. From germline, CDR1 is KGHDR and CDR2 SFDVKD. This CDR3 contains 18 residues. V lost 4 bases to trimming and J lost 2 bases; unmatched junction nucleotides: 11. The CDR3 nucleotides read TGTGCCACCAGTGAACCAACCGGGACTAGCGTGGACACAGATACGCAGTATTTT. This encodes CATSEPTGTSVDTDTQYF.

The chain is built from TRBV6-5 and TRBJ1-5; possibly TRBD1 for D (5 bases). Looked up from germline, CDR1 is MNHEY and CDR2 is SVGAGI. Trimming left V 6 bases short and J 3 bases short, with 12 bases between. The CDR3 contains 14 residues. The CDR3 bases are TGTGCCAGCAGGGCCGGGGGGATCAATCAGCCCCAGCATTTT. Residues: CASRAGGINQPQHF.

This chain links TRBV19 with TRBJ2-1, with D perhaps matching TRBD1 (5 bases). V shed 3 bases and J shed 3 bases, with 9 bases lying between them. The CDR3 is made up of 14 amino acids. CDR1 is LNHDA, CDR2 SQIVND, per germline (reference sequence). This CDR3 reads CASSIDRYYNEQFF. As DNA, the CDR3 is TGTGCCAGTAGTATCGACAGATACTACAATGAGCAGTTCTTC. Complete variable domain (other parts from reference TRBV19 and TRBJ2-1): DGGITQSPKYLFRKEGQNVTLSCEQNLNHDAMYWYRQDPGQGLRLIYYSQIVNDFQKGDIAEGYSVSREKKESFPLTVTSAQKNPTAFYLCASSIDRYYNEQFFGPGTRLTVL.

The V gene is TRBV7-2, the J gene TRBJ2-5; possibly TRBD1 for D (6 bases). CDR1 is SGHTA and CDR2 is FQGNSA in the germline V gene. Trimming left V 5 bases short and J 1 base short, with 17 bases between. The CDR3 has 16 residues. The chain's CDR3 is CASSPLDRRLQETQYF. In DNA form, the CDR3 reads TGTGCCAGCAGCCCCCTCGACAGGCGACTCCAAGAGACCCAGTACTTC.

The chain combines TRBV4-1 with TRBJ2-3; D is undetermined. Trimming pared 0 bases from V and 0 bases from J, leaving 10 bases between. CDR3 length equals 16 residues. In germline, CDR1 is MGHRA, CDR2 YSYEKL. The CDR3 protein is CASSQEGVGSTDTQYF. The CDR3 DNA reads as TGCGCCAGCAGCCAAGAAGGAGTAGGCAGCACAGATACGCAGTATTTT.

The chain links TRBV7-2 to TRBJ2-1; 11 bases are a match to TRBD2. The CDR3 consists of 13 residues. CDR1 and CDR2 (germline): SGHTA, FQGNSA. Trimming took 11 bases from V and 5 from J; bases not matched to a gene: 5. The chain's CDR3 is CASSGGIHNEQFF. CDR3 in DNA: TGTGCCTCTAGCGGGGGGATACACAATGAGCAGTTCTTC.

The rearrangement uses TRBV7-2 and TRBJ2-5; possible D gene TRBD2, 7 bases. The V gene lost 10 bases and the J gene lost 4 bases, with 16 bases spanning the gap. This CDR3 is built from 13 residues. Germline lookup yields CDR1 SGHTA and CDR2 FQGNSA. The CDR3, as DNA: TGTGCCACCCAAGGGGGAGGGGTAGAGACCCAGTACTTC. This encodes CATQGGGVETQYF.

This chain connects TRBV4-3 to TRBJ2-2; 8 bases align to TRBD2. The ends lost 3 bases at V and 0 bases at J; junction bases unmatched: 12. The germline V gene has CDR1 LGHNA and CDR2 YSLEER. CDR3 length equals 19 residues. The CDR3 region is CASSHRLAGGYANTGELFF. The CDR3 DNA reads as TGCGCCAGCAGCCATCGTCTAGCGGGCGGCTACGCGAACACCGGGGAGCTGTTTTTT.

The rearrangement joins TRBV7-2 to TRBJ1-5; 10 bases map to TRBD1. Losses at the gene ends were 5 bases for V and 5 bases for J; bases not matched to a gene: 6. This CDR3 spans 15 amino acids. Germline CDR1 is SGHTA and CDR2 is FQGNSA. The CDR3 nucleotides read TGTGCCAGCAGCGCCCAGACAGGGGGCTATCAGCCCCAGCATTTT. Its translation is CASSAQTGGYQPQHF.

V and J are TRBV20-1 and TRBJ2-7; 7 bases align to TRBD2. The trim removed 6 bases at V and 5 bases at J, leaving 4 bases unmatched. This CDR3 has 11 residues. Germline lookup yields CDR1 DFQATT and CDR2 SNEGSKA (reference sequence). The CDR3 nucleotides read TGCAGTGCCCTCGGACTAGACGAGCAGTACTTC. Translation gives CSALGLDEQYF.

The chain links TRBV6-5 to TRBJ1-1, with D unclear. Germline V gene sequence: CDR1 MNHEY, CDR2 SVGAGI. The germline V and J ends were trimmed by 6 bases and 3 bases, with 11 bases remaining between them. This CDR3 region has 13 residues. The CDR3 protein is CASSRMVYTEAFF. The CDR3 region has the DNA TGTGCCAGCAGCAGAATGGTATACACTGAAGCTTTCTTT.

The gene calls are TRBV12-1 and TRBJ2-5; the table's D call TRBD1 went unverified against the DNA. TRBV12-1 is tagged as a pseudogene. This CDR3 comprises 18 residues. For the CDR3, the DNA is TGTGCCAGCAGCTTTAGGAAAGGGAAGGACAGGCAGCAAGAGACCCAGTACTTC. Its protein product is CASSFRKGKDRQQETQYF.

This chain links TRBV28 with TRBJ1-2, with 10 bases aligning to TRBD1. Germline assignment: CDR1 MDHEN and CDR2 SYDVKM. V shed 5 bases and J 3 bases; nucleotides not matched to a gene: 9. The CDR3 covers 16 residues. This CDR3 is CASSPADRGLDYGYTF. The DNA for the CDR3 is TGTGCCAGCAGTCCCGCCGACAGGGGGCTGGACTATGGCTACACCTTC.

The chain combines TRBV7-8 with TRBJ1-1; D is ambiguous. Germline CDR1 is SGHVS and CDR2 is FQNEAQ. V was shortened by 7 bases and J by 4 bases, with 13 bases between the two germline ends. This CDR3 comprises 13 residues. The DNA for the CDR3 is TGTGCCAGCACCCTTGGTGGGAGCACTGAAGCTTTCTTT. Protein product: CASTLGGSTEAFF.

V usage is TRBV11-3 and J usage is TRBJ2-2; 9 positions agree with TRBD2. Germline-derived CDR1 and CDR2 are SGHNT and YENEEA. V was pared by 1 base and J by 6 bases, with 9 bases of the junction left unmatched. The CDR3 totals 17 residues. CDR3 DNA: TGTGCCAGCAGCTTAGGAAAGCGGGAGGCCCCCGCCGGGGAGCTGTTTTTT. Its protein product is CASSLGKREAPAGELFF.

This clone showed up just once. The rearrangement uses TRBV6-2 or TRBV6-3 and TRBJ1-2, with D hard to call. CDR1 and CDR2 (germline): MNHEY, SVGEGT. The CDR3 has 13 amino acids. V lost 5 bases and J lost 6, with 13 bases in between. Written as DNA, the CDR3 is TGTGCCAGCAGTCATTTTGGAGAAAATGGCTACACCTTC. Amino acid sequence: CASSHFGENGYTF.

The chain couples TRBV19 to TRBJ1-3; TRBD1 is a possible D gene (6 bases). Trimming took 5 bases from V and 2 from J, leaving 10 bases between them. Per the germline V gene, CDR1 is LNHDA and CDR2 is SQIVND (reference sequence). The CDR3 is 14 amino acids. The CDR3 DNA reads TGTGCCAGTAGTCAACAGGGAGCTGGAAACACCATATATTTT. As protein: CASSQQGAGNTIYF.

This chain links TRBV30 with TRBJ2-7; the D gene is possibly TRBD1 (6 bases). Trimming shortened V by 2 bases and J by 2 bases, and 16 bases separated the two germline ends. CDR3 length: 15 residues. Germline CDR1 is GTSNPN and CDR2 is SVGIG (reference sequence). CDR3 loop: CAWSTFRDTAYEQYF. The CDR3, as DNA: TGTGCCTGGAGTACTTTCCGGGACACCGCCTACGAGCAGTACTTC.

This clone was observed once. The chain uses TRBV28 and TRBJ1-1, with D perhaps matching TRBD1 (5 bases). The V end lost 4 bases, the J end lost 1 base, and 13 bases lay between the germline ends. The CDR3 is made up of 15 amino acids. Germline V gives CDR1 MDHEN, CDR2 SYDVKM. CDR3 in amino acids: CASSSARAGNTEAFF. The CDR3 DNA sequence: TGTGCCAGCAGTTCAGCCAGGGCTGGGAACACTGAAGCTTTCTTT.

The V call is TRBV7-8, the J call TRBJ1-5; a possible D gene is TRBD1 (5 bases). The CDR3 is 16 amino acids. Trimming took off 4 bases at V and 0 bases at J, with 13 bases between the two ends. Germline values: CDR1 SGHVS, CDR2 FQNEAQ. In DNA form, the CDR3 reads TGTGCCAGCAGCTCCTACAGGCTGCCTAGCAATCAGCCCCAGCATTTT. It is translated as CASSSYRLPSNQPQHF.

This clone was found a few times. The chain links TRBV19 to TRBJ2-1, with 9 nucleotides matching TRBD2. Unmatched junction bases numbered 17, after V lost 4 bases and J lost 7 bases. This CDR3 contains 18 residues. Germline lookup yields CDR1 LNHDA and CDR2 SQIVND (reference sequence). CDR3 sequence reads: CASSSRAVGLAGRNEQFF. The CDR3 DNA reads TGTGCCAGTAGTAGCCGAGCCGTTGGGCTAGCGGGACGTAATGAGCAGTTCTTC. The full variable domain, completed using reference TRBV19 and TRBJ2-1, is DGGITQSPKYLFRKEGQNVTLSCEQNLNHDAMYWYRQDPGQGLRLIYYSQIVNDFQKGDIAEGYSVSREKKESFPLTVTSAQKNPTAFYLCASSSRAVGLAGRNEQFFGPGTRLTVL.

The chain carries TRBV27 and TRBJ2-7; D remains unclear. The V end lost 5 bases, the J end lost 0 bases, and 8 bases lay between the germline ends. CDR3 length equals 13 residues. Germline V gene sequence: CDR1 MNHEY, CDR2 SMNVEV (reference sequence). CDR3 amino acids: CASSNRFSYEQYF. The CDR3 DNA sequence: TGTGCCAGCAGTAATCGGTTCTCCTACGAGCAGTACTTC.

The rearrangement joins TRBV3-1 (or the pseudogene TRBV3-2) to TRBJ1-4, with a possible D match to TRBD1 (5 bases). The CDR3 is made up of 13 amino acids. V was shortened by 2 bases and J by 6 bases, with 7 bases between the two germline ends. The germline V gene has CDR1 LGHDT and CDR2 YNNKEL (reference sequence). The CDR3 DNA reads TGTGCCAGCAGCCAAAGGGACTATGAAAAACTGTTTTTT. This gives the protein CASSQRDYEKLFF.

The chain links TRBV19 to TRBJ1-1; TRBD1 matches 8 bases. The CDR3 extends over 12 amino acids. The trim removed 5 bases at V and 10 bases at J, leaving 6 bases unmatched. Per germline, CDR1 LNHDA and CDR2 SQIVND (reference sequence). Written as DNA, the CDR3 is TGTGCCAGTAGTCTACAGGGGGGGTCAGCTTTCTTT. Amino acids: CASSLQGGSAFF.

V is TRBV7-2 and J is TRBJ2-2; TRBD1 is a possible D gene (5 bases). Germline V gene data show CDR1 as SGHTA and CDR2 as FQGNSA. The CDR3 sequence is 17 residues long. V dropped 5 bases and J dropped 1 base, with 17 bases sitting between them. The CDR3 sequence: CASSLTAKQVNTGELFF. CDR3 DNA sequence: TGTGCCAGCAGCCTTACCGCCAAACAGGTGAACACCGGGGAGCTGTTTTTT.

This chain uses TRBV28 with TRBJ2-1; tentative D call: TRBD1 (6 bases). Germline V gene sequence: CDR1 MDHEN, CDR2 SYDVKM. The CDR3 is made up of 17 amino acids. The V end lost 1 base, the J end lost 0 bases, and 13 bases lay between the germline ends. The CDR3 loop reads CASSLFRDTSSYNEQFF. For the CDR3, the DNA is TGTGCCAGCAGTTTATTCCGGGACACCAGCTCCTACAATGAGCAGTTCTTC.

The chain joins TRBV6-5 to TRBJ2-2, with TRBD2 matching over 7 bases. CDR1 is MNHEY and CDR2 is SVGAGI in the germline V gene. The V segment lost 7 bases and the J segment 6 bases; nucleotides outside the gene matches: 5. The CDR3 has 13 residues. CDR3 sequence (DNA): TGTGCCAGCAACCCGCGGGAGCCCGGGGAGCTGTTTTTT. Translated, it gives CASNPREPGELFF.